The 27 T cell receptor beta chains presented below share a single source sample, sequenced in a study of spatial heterogeneity in lung cancer. TCRdb used MiXCR to reprocess the 5' RACE reads, holding one entry per CDR3 protein. Of about 32,000 distinct CDR3 sequences in the sample, 8% to 13% were seen once. Time point reported: blood at routine non-recurrence follow-up after resection. The starting material was PBMCs, obtained at follow-up. These receptors were taken from a female donor with early-stage non-small cell lung cancer.

This clonotype has more than one count but fewer than ten. V gene TRBV5-1 combines with J gene TRBJ1-1; the match to TRBD1 covers 10 bases. V trimming: 2 bases; J trimming: 3 bases; junction bases outside the gene matches: 4. Germline V gene lookup returns CDR1 SGHRS and CDR2 YFSETQ. This CDR3 has 15 residues. CDR3 DNA sequence: TGCGCCAGCAGCTTCAGTGGGACAGGGGACACTGAAGCTTTCTTT. Protein product: CASSFSGTGDTEAFF. The entire variable domain, with the rest obtained from reference TRBV5-1 and TRBJ1-1, is as follows: KAGVTQTPRYLIKTRGQQVTLSCSPISGHRSVSWYQQTPGQGLQFLFEYFSETQRNKGNFPGRFSGRQFSNSRSEMNVSTLELGDSALYLCASSFSGTGDTEAFFGQGTRLTVV.

V usage is TRBV19 and J usage is TRBJ2-2; D is possibly TRBD2 (7 bases). Germline V gene sequence: CDR1 LNHDA, CDR2 SQIVND (reference sequence). The V and J ends lost 6 bases and 0 bases respectively, with 11 bases between them. The CDR3 spans 15 residues. CDR3 residues: CASSKGGPNTGELFF. CDR3 nucleotides: TGTGCCAGTAGCAAGGGGGGGCCGAACACCGGGGAGCTGTTTTTT.

This clonotype was seen repeatedly, ten times or more. The CDR3 DNA reads TGTGCCATCAGTGAGTCGTCCTCTGAGGAGACCCAGTACTTC. Encoded protein: CAISESSSEETQYF. This rearrangement joins TRBV10-3 to TRBJ2-5; D gene uncertain. Trimming took off 0 bases at V and 5 bases at J, with 10 bases between the two ends. CDR3 length equals 14 residues. CDR1 ENHRY and CDR2 SYGVKD come from the germline V gene.

This clonotype was counted many times. The V and J genes are TRBV20-1 and TRBJ2-5; TRBD2 matches at 8 bases. CDR3 length: 15 amino acids. The junction had 13 bases not matched to a gene; V was cut back by 5 bases and J by 5 bases. The germline V gene has CDR1 DFQATT and CDR2 SNEGSKA (reference sequence). The CDR3 region is CSAELLGGGPETQYF. The CDR3 bases are TGCAGTGCTGAGCTTCTCGGCGGGGGGCCCGAGACCCAGTACTTC.

At least ten counts were recorded for this clonotype. The rearrangement links TRBV13 to TRBJ2-3; D may be TRBD1 (5 bases). Germline values: CDR1 PRHDT, CDR2 FYEKMQ (reference sequence). CDR3 size: 16 residues. V lost 5 bases and J 8 bases, leaving 23 bases between the germline ends. The CDR3 DNA reads TGTGCCAGCAGCACGACAGCTTCCTTCCCAAAACGTACGCAGTATTTT. Encoded protein: CASSTTASFPKRTQYF. Together with reference TRBV13 and TRBJ2-3, the CDR3 gives the full variable domain: AAGVIQSPRHLIKEKRETATLKCYPIPRHDTVYWYQQGPGQDPQFLISFYEKMQSDKGSIPDRFSAQQFSDYHSELNMSSLELGDSALYFCASSTTASFPKRTQYFGPGTRLTVL.

This clonotype was counted a few times. The V call is TRBV12-3 or TRBV12-4, the J call TRBJ1-4; D unresolved. CDR3 length equals 14 residues. V was shortened by 6 bases and J by 5 bases, with 13 bases between the two germline ends. CDR3 protein: CASRIDKGNEKLFF. The CDR3 DNA reads TGTGCCAGCAGAATTGACAAAGGCAATGAAAAACTGTTTTTT.

This clonotype was recorded many times. This CDR3 reads CAISESRDRTFYEQYF. The CDR3 nucleotides read TGTGCCATCAGTGAGTCCCGGGACAGGACTTTCTACGAGCAGTACTTC. V usage is TRBV10-3 and J usage is TRBJ2-7; TRBD1 matches at 8 bases. V dropped 0 bases and J dropped 3; count of bases not matched to a gene: 7. Germline CDR1 and CDR2: ENHRY and SYGVKD. The CDR3 is 16 amino acids.

This clonotype was recorded many times. The rearrangement links TRBV7-8 to TRBJ2-3; D gene unclear. This CDR3 is built from 14 residues. Germline CDR1 SGHVS, CDR2 FQNEAQ. Trimming cost V 5 bases and J 2 bases, with 11 bases left between them. CDR3 amino acids: CASSPFSATDTQYF. The CDR3 DNA follows: TGTGCCAGCAGCCCCTTTTCCGCCACAGATACGCAGTATTTT.

This clonotype was seen at least ten times. The V call is TRBV25-1, the J call TRBJ1-5; D is ambiguous. The V gene lost 3 bases and the J gene lost 0 bases, with 9 bases spanning the gap. This CDR3 region has 15 residues. CDR1 is MGHDK and CDR2 is SYGVNS in the germline V gene. CDR3 sequence: CASSDGLYSNQPQHF. DNA for the CDR3: TGTGCCAGCAGTGACGGCCTCTATAGCAATCAGCCCCAGCATTTT.

The rearrangement joins TRBV28 to TRBJ2-5; D is unclear. V was clipped by 6 bases and J by 13 bases, with 18 bases between them. The CDR3 is 12 residues long. The germline V gene has CDR1 MDHEN and CDR2 SYDVKM. The CDR3 reads CASSKSSQHRYF. For the CDR3, the DNA is TGTGCCAGCAGCAAGTCCAGCCAACACCGGTACTTC.

There are many counts of this clonotype. The chain employs TRBV20-1 and TRBJ2-5; TRBD2 matches at 13 bases. J gave up 0 bases and V 3 bases, and 10 bases lay outside the gene matches. The CDR3 loop spans 18 amino acids. The germline gives CDR1 DFQATT, CDR2 SNEGSKA (reference sequence). The CDR3 nucleotides are TGCAGTGCTAGCCTCGGACTAGCGGGGGCCGGATACCAAGAGACCCAGTACTTC. This sequence encodes CSASLGLAGAGYQETQYF.

The sample holds a few counts of this clonotype. The chain has TRBV2 and TRBJ1-1; weak D call: TRBD1 (5 bases). Deletions cut 11 bases from V and 0 bases from J, with 13 bases between. This CDR3 spans 13 amino acids. The germline CDR1 and CDR2 sequences are SNHLY and FYNNEI. CDR3 sequence reads: CAFIGAMNTEAFF. The CDR3 region has the DNA TGTGCCTTTATCGGGGCCATGAACACTGAAGCTTTCTTT.

This clonotype was seen a few times. The chain carries TRBV6-5 and TRBJ1-2, with D perhaps TRBD1 (5 bases). The V end lost 2 bases, the J end lost 6 bases, and 16 bases lay between the germline ends. Germline CDR1 is MNHEY and CDR2 is SVGAGI. The CDR3 totals 15 residues. The CDR3 is CASSYGTEKVHGYTF. The CDR3 DNA sequence: TGTGCCAGCAGTTACGGGACGGAAAAGGTTCATGGCTACACCTTC.

This clonotype appeared once. The genes are TRBV5-1 and TRBJ1-1, with D uncertain. CDR1 is SGHRS and CDR2 is YFSETQ in the germline V gene. Trimming took off 0 bases at V and 1 base at J, with 7 bases between the two ends. CDR3 size: 14 residues. CDR3 protein: CASSLDPRNTEAFF. In nucleotides, the CDR3 is TGCGCCAGCAGCTTGGACCCCCGGAACACTGAAGCTTTCTTT.

This rearrangement joins TRBV7-9 to TRBJ2-1; TRBD2 is a possible D gene (7 bases). The CDR3 covers 15 residues. Trimming removed 6 bases from V and 7 bases from J, with 19 bases in between. Germline assignment: CDR1 SEHNR and CDR2 FQNEAQ (reference sequence). CDR3 DNA: TGTGCCAGCAGACCCTGGGGGGGCCGGTATAATGAGCAGTTCTTC. Translating it yields CASRPWGGRYNEQFF.

In its sample, this clonotype was seen many times. V and J are TRBV6-1 and TRBJ2-1; TRBD2 matches 10 bases. Germline loops: CDR1 MNHNS, CDR2 SASEGT. The V segment lost 5 bases and the J segment 8 bases; nucleotides outside the gene matches: 9. The CDR3 length is 15 residues. The CDR3 spells CASSISGGPFYEQFF. As DNA, the CDR3 is TGTGCCAGCAGTATTAGCGGGGGGCCTTTCTATGAGCAGTTCTTC.

This clonotype has ten or more counts. The gene calls are TRBV3-1 and TRBJ2-2, with D perhaps assigned TRBD1 or TRBD2 (5 bases each). The germline V gene encodes CDR1 LGHDT and CDR2 YNNKEL (reference sequence). The CDR3 is 16 amino acids. V lost 5 bases and J 0 bases, leaving 13 bases between the germline ends. CDR3 residues: CASSVRGVTNTGELFF. In nucleotides, the CDR3 is TGTGCCAGCAGCGTCCGAGGGGTTACGAACACCGGGGAGCTGTTTTTT.

This clonotype was counted a few times. The rearrangement links TRBV14 to TRBJ2-3; 8 bases are a match to TRBD2. The V gene's germline CDR1 is SGHDN and CDR2 FVKESK. V gave up 0 bases and J gave up 8 bases; unmatched junction bases: 10. This CDR3 contains 16 residues. In nucleotides, the CDR3 is TGTGCCAGCAGCCAAGAGGCTAGCGGGCCCCGGCGTACGCAGTATTTT. This gives the protein CASSQEASGPRRTQYF.

This clonotype was counted ten times or more. CDR3 bases: TGTGCCAGCAGCCCCCCGGGACTAGCGGGCTCAGAGGGAGAGACCCAGTACTTC. Translation gives CASSPPGLAGSEGETQYF. The V call is TRBV7-2, the J call TRBJ2-5, with 12 positions matching TRBD2. With 5 bases clipped from V and 4 bases from J, the junction kept 14 bases outside the gene matches. The CDR3 extends over 18 amino acids. The germline V gene has CDR1 SGHTA and CDR2 FQGNSA.

There are a few counts of this clonotype. J is TRBJ2-3 and V is TRBV11-1; D is uncertain. The CDR3 length is 15 residues. Trimming stripped 0 bases from V and 1 base from J, with 8 bases between. Germline lookup yields CDR1 SGHAT and CDR2 FQDESV (reference sequence). CDR3 sequence: CASSLAGGGTDTQYF. The DNA for the CDR3 is TGTGCCAGCAGCTTAGCCGGCGGAGGCACAGATACGCAGTATTTT.

This clonotype was detected only a few times. The chain employs TRBV29-1 and TRBJ1-2, with 8 bases identical to TRBD1. The V and J ends lost 2 bases and 10 bases, in that order; junction bases with no gene match: 9. The CDR3 runs 13 residues. Germline V gives CDR1 SQVTM, CDR2 ANQGSEA. CDR3 sequence reads: CSVESPGQGAYTF. As DNA, the CDR3 is TGCAGCGTTGAAAGCCCGGGGCAGGGGGCCTACACCTTC.

This clonotype was counted between two and nine times. The chain employs TRBV4-1 and TRBJ2-2; the D gene could be TRBD1 or TRBD2 (5 bases each). Germline loops: CDR1 MGHRA, CDR2 YSYEKL. Deletions cut 2 bases from V and 1 base from J, with 14 bases between. This CDR3 comprises 17 residues. CDR3 nucleotide sequence: TGCGCCAGCAGCCAAACGGGGACGGGGAGGAACACCGGGGAGCTGTTTTTT. As protein: CASSQTGTGRNTGELFF.

This clonotype occurred many times. V gene TRBV5-1 combines with J gene TRBJ1-2; 10 nucleotides align to TRBD1. Trimming took 4 bases from V and 2 from J; bases not matched to a gene: 2. This CDR3 is built from 14 residues. CDR1 SGHRS and CDR2 YFSETQ come from the germline V gene. CDR3 sequence (DNA): TGCGCCAGCAGCCGGACAGGGGGAAACTATGGCTACACCTTC. Its translation: CASSRTGGNYGYTF.

This clonotype was picked up many times. CDR3 DNA sequence: TGTGCCAGCAGCGACAGGGGAGGCACTGAAGCTTTCTTT. Its translation is CASSDRGGTEAFF. V and J are TRBV5-4 and TRBJ1-1, with 8 bases that match TRBD1. The J segment lost 4 bases and the V segment lost 4 bases, leaving 3 bases of the junction unmatched. Germline-derived CDR1 and CDR2 are SGHNT and YYREEE (reference sequence). The CDR3 loop spans 13 amino acids.

This chain links TRBV4-3 with TRBJ2-2, with 11 positions matching TRBD2. The CDR3 loop spans 17 amino acids. The V segment lost 0 bases and the J segment 6 bases; nucleotides outside the gene matches: 6. CDR1 is LGHNA and CDR2 is YSLEER in the germline V gene. DNA for the CDR3: TGCGCCAGCAGCCAAGATTTAGCGGGGGGGCAACCCGGGGAGCTGTTTTTT. Protein product: CASSQDLAGGQPGELFF.

The DNA for the CDR3 is TGTGCCAGCAGTCAGGGGTTCAACTACGAGCAGTACTTC. Protein sequence: CASSQGFNYEQYF. V and J are TRBV6-1 and TRBJ2-7, with a weak D call TRBD1 (6 bases). Germline V CDR1 and CDR2: MNHNS, SASEGT. Between the trimmed V and J ends, which lost 5 bases and 3 bases, there was a span of 11 bases. The CDR3 totals 13 residues.

CDR3 amino acids: CASSLSRGGQPDTQYF. The CDR3 bases are TGTGCCAGCAGCTTATCCCGGGGGGGCCAGCCAGATACGCAGTATTTT. This chain connects TRBV7-2 to TRBJ2-3, with 8 nucleotides matching TRBD2. With 2 bases clipped from V and 4 bases from J, the junction kept 8 bases outside the gene matches. The CDR3 consists of 16 residues. The germline V gene has CDR1 SGHTA and CDR2 FQGNSA. Full variable domain (remainder filled in from reference TRBV7-2 and TRBJ2-3): GAGVSQSPSNKVTEKGKDVELRCDPISGHTALYWYRQSLGQGLEFLIYFQGNSAPDKSGLPSDRFSAERTGGSVSTLTIQRTQQEDSAVYLCASSLSRGGQPDTQYFGPGTRLTVL.